The 28 T cell receptor beta chains in this list originate from one sample, sequenced in a study of beta chain features in type 1 diabetes. Broader study findings: Among all four CD4+ subsets, Type 1 diabetes patients had TCRB CDR3s that were moderately but significantly shorter.

The antigens for these receptors are not known. Sequenced material consisted of expressed TCRB transcripts (all of the isolated RNA was reverse transcribed). Generated by immunoSEQ multiplex PCR, the TCRdb table keeps only in-frame clones and is missing some. The sample has 600,000 to 700,000 clones; roughly 12% are singletons. The specimen was naive CD4+ T cells from blood. These TCRs come from a man aged 30 to 45 with type 1 diabetes.

This sequence joins TRBV2 and TRBJ2-5, with no clear D. The ends were cut back, 5 bases at V and 0 bases at J, with 7 bases in the middle. CDR3 size: 13 residues. Germline assignment: CDR1 SNHLY and CDR2 FYNNEI. The CDR3 is CASSLENQETQYF. The CDR3, as DNA: TGTGCCAGCAGTCTCGAGAACCAAGAGACCCAGTACTTC.

This clone was recorded a few times. The rearrangement joins TRBV7-9 to TRBJ2-1; D remains unclear. Germline CDR1 and CDR2: SEHNR and FQNEAQ (reference sequence). The CDR3 sequence is 12 residues long. Trimming left V 6 bases short and J 11 bases short, with 14 bases between. The CDR3 nucleotides are TGTGCCAGCAGTCCATCTAGTTATCAGCAGTTCTTC. Amino acids: CASSPSSYQQFF.

This clone was recorded a few times. V gene TRBV6-5 combines with J gene TRBJ2-3; TRBD2 matches 10 bases. The trim removed 11 bases at V and 6 bases at J, leaving 5 bases unmatched. From germline, CDR1 is MNHEY and CDR2 SVGAGI. CDR3 length: 12 residues. Here the CDR3 DNA reads TGTGCCGCCGGGACTAGCGTTGATACGCAGTATTTT. Translated, it gives CAAGTSVDTQYF.

The chain joins TRBV7-2 to TRBJ2-1, with 9 bases that match TRBD2. This CDR3 is 16 amino acids long. CDR1 and CDR2 (germline): SGHTA, FQGNSA. Trimming removed 5 bases from V and 8 bases from J; junction bases left unmatched: 13. CDR3 bases: TGTGCCAGCAGCCCCAACCCGGGACTAGCTCGCTATGAGCAGTTCTTC. Amino acids: CASSPNPGLARYEQFF.

The rearrangement uses TRBV5-1 and TRBJ2-7; 8 bases line up with TRBD2. The germline gives CDR1 SGHRS, CDR2 YFSETQ. V lost 4 bases to trimming and J lost 5 bases; unmatched junction nucleotides: 8. The CDR3 has 14 residues. The CDR3 region is CASSPTGLGNEQYF. CDR3 coding DNA: TGCGCCAGCAGCCCTACGGGACTAGGAAACGAGCAGTACTTC. Based on the CDR3 plus reference TRBV5-1 and TRBJ2-7, the full variable domain is KAGVTQTPRYLIKTRGQQVTLSCSPISGHRSVSWYQQTPGQGLQFLFEYFSETQRNKGNFPGRFSGRQFSNSRSEMNVSTLELGDSALYLCASSPTGLGNEQYFGPGTRLTVT.

This clone was seen a few times. The chain carries TRBV7-9 and TRBJ2-3; 8 bases are shared with TRBD1. This CDR3 has 15 residues. Trimming took 3 bases from V and 4 from J; bases not matched to a gene: 6. The germline V gene encodes CDR1 SEHNR and CDR2 FQNEAQ (reference sequence). CDR3 DNA sequence: TGTGCCAGCAGCTTGGACAGGGAAGGGTCAGATACGCAGTATTTT. Its protein product is CASSLDREGSDTQYF.

In its sample, this clone was seen a few times. The chain joins TRBV7-9 to TRBJ2-1, with 9 nucleotides matching TRBD1. This CDR3 contains 16 residues. In germline, CDR1 is SEHNR, CDR2 FQNEAQ (reference sequence). The V gene end was trimmed by 3 bases and the J gene end by 7 bases; junction bases not matched to a gene: 10. The CDR3 sequence is CASSLQYRDRANEQFF. The CDR3 DNA is TGTGCCAGCAGCTTGCAATACCGGGACAGGGCAAATGAGCAGTTCTTC.

The chain links TRBV7-9 to TRBJ2-5; the D is unclear. Germline CDR1 SEHNR, CDR2 FQNEAQ (reference sequence). The length of the CDR3 is 13 residues. Trimming took off 1 base at V and 4 bases at J, with 7 bases between the two ends. The CDR3 nucleotides are TGTGCCAGCAGCTTAGTTCGTTCAGAGACCCAGTACTTC. Protein product: CASSLVRSETQYF. Variable domain in full (rest from reference TRBV7-9 and TRBJ2-5): DTGVSQNPRHKITKRGQNVTFRCDPISEHNRLYWYRQTLGQGPEFLTYFQNEAQLEKSRLLSDRFSAERPKGSFSTLEIQRTEQGDSAMYLCASSLVRSETQYFGPGTRLLVL.

This chain connects TRBV4-1 to TRBJ1-5, with TRBD1 matching over 9 bases. Germline V lookup: CDR1 MGHRA, CDR2 YSYEKL. The length of the CDR3 is 16 residues. The J segment lost 5 bases and the V segment lost 3 bases, leaving 8 bases of the junction unmatched. CDR3 in amino acids: CASSHHKGQGYQPQHF. CDR3 nucleotide sequence: TGCGCCAGCAGCCATCATAAGGGACAGGGCTATCAGCCCCAGCATTTT.

This clone was detected once. Other nucleotide sequences in the sample specify the same CDR3. The rearrangement uses TRBV4-3 and TRBJ2-1; D is ambiguous. CDR1 and CDR2 (germline): LGHNA, YSLEER. The length of the CDR3 is 13 residues. Trimming stripped 0 bases from V and 4 bases from J, with 4 bases between. DNA for the CDR3: TGCGCCAGCAGCCAAGATTCTTACAATGAGCAGTTCTTC. It is translated as CASSQDSYNEQFF.

This chain connects TRBV6-4 to TRBJ2-1; D is ambiguous. The CDR3 has 14 amino acids. Trimming shortened V by 3 bases and J by 5 bases, and 11 bases separated the two germline ends. Germline values: CDR1 MRHNA, CDR2 SNTAGT. Here the CDR3 DNA reads TGTGCCAGCAGTGAAGGCACCGTGAACAATGAGCAGTTCTTC. Translation gives CASSEGTVNNEQFF.

In the case of this clone: Other nucleotide sequences in the sample specify the same CDR3. The gene calls are TRBV6-5 and TRBJ1-1, with no clear D. Trimming removed 2 bases from V and 2 bases from J, with 6 bases in between. This CDR3 contains 13 residues. Germline-derived CDR1 and CDR2 are MNHEY and SVGAGI. CDR3 in DNA: TGTGCCAGCAGTTACAGGGTAAACACTGAAGCTTTCTTT. Translation gives CASSYRVNTEAFF.

This clone has just a few counts. This chain connects TRBV6-1 to TRBJ1-2; D might be TRBD1 (5 bases). CDR1 is MNHNS, CDR2 SASEGT, per germline. The V and J ends lost 3 bases and 3 bases respectively, with 11 bases between them. The CDR3 spans 14 residues. DNA for the CDR3: TGTGCCAGCAGTGAGGAAGGACAATACTATGGCTACACCTTC. Amino acids: CASSEEGQYYGYTF.

The table lists this clone with a few counts. This rearrangement joins TRBV5-1 to TRBJ1-1, with D perhaps TRBD1 (5 bases). Germline loops: CDR1 SGHRS, CDR2 YFSETQ. With 0 bases removed from V and 1 base from J, the gap between germline ends came to 10 bases. This CDR3 region has 15 residues. The CDR3 sequence is CASSLGPTGNTEAFF. In nucleotides, the CDR3 is TGCGCCAGCAGCTTGGGCCCAACAGGGAACACTGAAGCTTTCTTT.

V is TRBV5-6 and J is TRBJ1-5, with D possibly TRBD1 on 6 matching bases. The CDR3 runs to 15 residues. V lost 0 bases to trimming and J lost 3 bases, with 10 bases between them. Germline-derived CDR1 and CDR2 are SGHDT and YYEEEE. The CDR3 protein is CASSLGQETNQPQHF. CDR3 bases: TGTGCCAGCAGCTTGGGACAGGAGACCAATCAGCCCCAGCATTTT.

A few counts support this clone. The chain uses TRBV5-4 and TRBJ2-4; the D gene could be TRBD1 or TRBD2 (5 bases each). The CDR3 is 16 amino acids. Trimming removed 4 bases from V and 0 bases from J, with 14 bases in between. The V gene's germline CDR1 is SGHNT and CDR2 YYREEE (reference sequence). The CDR3 loop is CASSVDGAIAKNIQYF. DNA for the CDR3: TGTGCCAGCAGCGTCGACGGGGCTATAGCCAAAAACATTCAGTACTTC.

There are a few counts of this clone. The chain links TRBV27 to TRBJ2-1; D gene unclear. Trimming shortened V by 8 bases and J by 4 bases, and 12 bases separated the two germline ends. CDR3 length: 13 amino acids. CDR1 and CDR2 from the germline V gene are MNHEY and SMNVEV (reference sequence). CDR3 protein: CASRATSYNEQFF. CDR3 bases: TGTGCCAGCCGGGCCACTTCATACAATGAGCAGTTCTTC.

J is TRBJ2-3 and V is TRBV4-2; 9 positions match TRBD2. Trimming cost V 1 base and J 1 base; bases outside gene matches: 3. Germline V lookup: CDR1 LGHNA, CDR2 YNFKEQ. CDR3 length: 16 residues. The CDR3: CASSQAPSGGTDTQYF. In nucleotides, the CDR3 is TGTGCCAGCAGCCAAGCTCCTAGCGGGGGCACAGATACGCAGTATTTT.

The chain recombines TRBV28 with TRBJ2-7, with 13 bases fitting TRBD2. CDR1 is MDHEN and CDR2 is SYDVKM in the germline V gene. The V segment lost 7 bases and the J segment 12 bases; nucleotides outside the gene matches: 15. The CDR3 sequence is 15 residues long. The CDR3: CASNPTGTSGAVGYF. CDR3 in DNA: TGTGCCAGCAACCCAACCGGGACTAGCGGGGCCGTAGGGTACTTC.

This clone has just a few counts. The chain employs TRBV7-9 and TRBJ2-5, with TRBD1 as a possible D gene (5 bases). CDR3 length: 14 residues. From germline, CDR1 is SEHNR and CDR2 FQNEAQ (reference sequence). V lost 1 base and J 4 bases, leaving 10 bases between the germline ends. The CDR3 sequence is CASSLGWGRETQYF. In DNA form, the CDR3 reads TGTGCCAGCAGCTTAGGTTGGGGCCGAGAGACCCAGTACTTC.

There are a few counts of this clone. V is TRBV6-5 and J is TRBJ2-2; D is unclear. The germline V gene encodes CDR1 MNHEY and CDR2 SVGAGI. Trimming removed 1 base from V and 6 bases from J, with 6 bases in between. The CDR3 covers 13 residues. CDR3 sequence reads: CASSYYGPGELFF. The CDR3 DNA reads as TGTGCCAGCAGTTACTATGGTCCCGGGGAGCTGTTTTTT.

V and J are TRBV7-6 and TRBJ1-6; D call uncertain. Germline V gives CDR1 SGHVS, CDR2 FNYEAQ. The ends were cut back, 6 bases at V and 7 bases at J, with 16 bases in the middle. The CDR3 consists of 15 residues. The CDR3 nucleotides read TGTGCCAGCAGTGGGCCGGGTATGGGAAATTCACCCCTCCACTTT. Residues: CASSGPGMGNSPLHF.

There are a few counts of this clone. The J gene is TRBJ2-3, the V gene TRBV19; 11 bases line up with TRBD2. Losses at the gene ends were 7 bases for V and 5 bases for J; bases not matched to a gene: 8. This CDR3 comprises 15 residues. CDR1 and CDR2 (germline): LNHDA, SQIVND (reference sequence). CDR3 nucleotides: TGTGCCAGTACCCCGACTAGCGGGGCACAAGATACGCAGTATTTT. Translating gives CASTPTSGAQDTQYF.

The chain has TRBV5-1 and TRBJ2-2; D might be TRBD1 or TRBD2, each matching 5 bases. The CDR3 has 17 amino acids. CDR1 and CDR2 from the germline V gene are SGHRS and YFSETQ. Trimming took 4 bases from V and 7 from J, leaving 23 bases between them. For the CDR3, the DNA is TGCGCCAGCAGCCTCCAGGGTACCCTGGGGGATGGCGGGGAGCTGTTTTTT. Protein sequence: CASSLQGTLGDGGELFF.

This clone showed up just a few times. This rearrangement joins TRBV11-2 to TRBJ2-4; D possibly corresponds to TRBD1 (6 bases). This CDR3 contains 15 residues. Germline values: CDR1 SGHAT, CDR2 FQNNGV. V was trimmed by 2 bases and J by 8 bases, leaving 16 bases between them. The chain's CDR3 is CASSLFLEKGDIQYF. CDR3 nucleotide sequence: TGTGCCAGCAGCTTATTTCTTGAAAAGGGGGACATTCAGTACTTC.

This chain joins TRBV28 and TRBJ1-2, with 7 bases identical to TRBD1. The CDR3 is 16 residues long. Trimming took 6 bases from V and 4 from J; bases not matched to a gene: 14. The V gene's germline CDR1 is MDHEN and CDR2 SYDVKM. This chain's CDR3 is CASSSPGQIRLYGYTF. CDR3 in DNA: TGTGCCAGCAGCTCACCGGGACAGATCCGCCTCTATGGCTACACCTTC.

V is TRBV4-2 and J is TRBJ2-1; 9 positions match TRBD2. V dropped 0 bases and J dropped 0; count of bases not matched to a gene: 3. This CDR3 is 17 amino acids long. Looked up from germline, CDR1 is LGHNA and CDR2 is YNFKEQ. The CDR3: CASSQDLAGSSYNEQFF. CDR3 coding DNA: TGTGCCAGCAGCCAAGATCTAGCGGGGAGCTCCTACAATGAGCAGTTCTTC.

The gene calls are TRBV11-2 and TRBJ2-1; no reliable D call. CDR1 is SGHAT, CDR2 FQNNGV, per germline. The CDR3 extends over 13 amino acids. V was trimmed by 1 base and J by 10 bases, leaving 11 bases between them. The CDR3 DNA is TGTGCCAGCAGCTTAGTAGGCCGGGTCGAGCAGTTCTTC. Amino acids: CASSLVGRVEQFF.